These T cell receptor beta chains were read from a single sample in a study of blood T cell repertoires in COVID-19. Using immunoSEQ multiplex PCR, the repertoire was profiled, and TCRdb retains in-frame clones only, with some absent. The sample gives some 460,000 clones, approximately 90% of which show up once; roughly 4% is in the top ten. Sequenced: peripheral blood. These receptors originate from a woman between 25 and 40 years old with acute or convalescent COVID-19. CDR3s include the opening cysteine and the closing phenylalanine or tryptophan. D genes are given only for firm matches. Only part of the rows carry a size: once, few, many, or a class if the clone is expanded.

j_call: TRBJ2-2
d_call: TRBD1
clone_size: .
cdr3_length: 14
v_call: TRBV5-4
cdr3_nt: TGTGCCAGCAGCTACCGACAGGGGGCCGGGGAGCTGTTTTTT
cdr3_aa: CASSYRQGAGELFF

j_call: TRBJ2-2
d_call: TRBD1
clone_size: once
cdr3_length: 18
v_call: TRBV28
cdr3_nt: TGTGCCAGCAGTTTATTGGCCCCGGGACAGGGTTACACCGGGGAGCTGTTTTTT
cdr3_aa: CASSLLAPGQGYTGELFF

j_call: TRBJ2-7
d_call: .
clone_size: .
cdr3_length: 13
v_call: TRBV5-1
cdr3_nt: TGCGCCAGCAGCATTGACAGAGCCTACGAGCAGTACTTC
cdr3_aa: CASSIDRAYEQYF

j_call: TRBJ1-1
d_call: .
clone_size: .
cdr3_length: 13
v_call: TRBV28
cdr3_nt: TGTGCCAGCTCCCTGGGGGCTTTTACTGAAGCTTTCTTT
cdr3_aa: CASSLGAFTEAFF

j_call: TRBJ2-5
d_call: .
clone_size: once
cdr3_length: 15
v_call: TRBV3-1/TRBV3-2
cdr3_nt: TGTGCCAGCAGCCAAGATCAAGGGGCGCAAGAGACCCAGTACTTC
cdr3_aa: CASSQDQGAQETQYF

j_call: TRBJ2-7
d_call: .
clone_size: .
cdr3_length: 13
v_call: TRBV7-8
cdr3_nt: TGTGCCAGCAGCTTAGAGTCAGGGGACGAGCAGTACTTC
cdr3_aa: CASSLESGDEQYF

j_call: TRBJ2-2
d_call: .
clone_size: .
cdr3_length: 12
v_call: TRBV10-1
cdr3_nt: TGCGCCAGCAGTGGCGGGACCGGGGAGCTGTTTTTT
cdr3_aa: CASSGGTGELFF

j_call: TRBJ1-1
d_call: TRBD1
clone_size: .
cdr3_length: 16
v_call: TRBV6-6
cdr3_nt: TGTGCCAGCAGCCAAGGGACAGGGAGGGGTTGGACTGAAGCTTTCTTT
cdr3_aa: CASSQGTGRGWTEAFF

j_call: TRBJ1-6
d_call: .
clone_size: once
cdr3_length: 14
v_call: TRBV6-5
cdr3_nt: TGTGCCAGCACCCGGGGCTCCTATAATTCACCCCTCCACTTT
cdr3_aa: CASTRGSYNSPLHF

j_call: TRBJ1-5
d_call: TRBD1
clone_size: .
cdr3_length: 14
v_call: TRBV6-6
cdr3_nt: TGTGCCAGCAGAGAGGACAGGGGAAATCAGCCCCAGCATTTT
cdr3_aa: CASREDRGNQPQHF

j_call: TRBJ2-5
d_call: .
clone_size: .
cdr3_length: 15
v_call: TRBV5-5
cdr3_nt: TGTGCCAGCAGCTTTGGACAGTCGTACCAAGAGACCCAGTACTTC
cdr3_aa: CASSFGQSYQETQYF

j_call: TRBJ1-1
d_call: TRBD1
clone_size: .
cdr3_length: 12
v_call: TRBV29-1
cdr3_nt: TGCAGCGTTGCTCTTTCGACAGGGTCAGCTTTCTTT
cdr3_aa: CSVALSTGSAFF

j_call: TRBJ2-1
d_call: TRBD1
clone_size: .
cdr3_length: 14
v_call: TRBV28
cdr3_nt: TGTGCCAGCAAACAGGGGGTCACCTACAATGAGCAGTTCTTC
cdr3_aa: CASKQGVTYNEQFF

j_call: TRBJ2-2
d_call: TRBD2
clone_size: .
cdr3_length: 16
v_call: TRBV6-1
cdr3_nt: TGTGCCAGCAGTGAAGGGCTAGCGGGGCCCACCGGGGAGCTGTTTTTT
cdr3_aa: CASSEGLAGPTGELFF

j_call: TRBJ2-7
d_call: TRBD1
clone_size: .
cdr3_length: 15
v_call: TRBV2
cdr3_nt: TGTGCCATTTCAATGGGACAGAGACTCTCCTACGAGCAGTACTTC
cdr3_aa: CAISMGQRLSYEQYF

j_call: TRBJ2-7
d_call: TRBD1
clone_size: .
cdr3_length: 13
v_call: TRBV6-5
cdr3_nt: TGTGCCAGCAAGGACAGGGAAGTAGAAGAGCAGTACTTC
cdr3_aa: CASKDREVEEQYF

j_call: TRBJ1-1
d_call: .
clone_size: .
cdr3_length: 13
v_call: TRBV18
cdr3_nt: TGTGCCAGCTCACTTGCGATCCGGGAGAGGGCTTTCTTT
cdr3_aa: CASSLAIRERAFF

j_call: TRBJ1-2
d_call: TRBD1
clone_size: once
cdr3_length: 16
v_call: TRBV28
cdr3_nt: TGTGCCAGCAGCTCGGGACAGGGGGTCTCTAACTATGGCTACACCTTC
cdr3_aa: CASSSGQGVSNYGYTF

j_call: TRBJ2-7
d_call: TRBD1
clone_size: few
cdr3_length: 14
v_call: TRBV30
cdr3_nt: TGTGCCTGGAGTATCGGGACAGGGAACTACGAGCAGTACTTC
cdr3_aa: CAWSIGTGNYEQYF

j_call: TRBJ1-4
d_call: .
clone_size: .
cdr3_length: 14
v_call: TRBV10-1
cdr3_nt: TGCGCCAGCAGTAATAGTGGGGGGGGAGGAAAACTGTTTTTT
cdr3_aa: CASSNSGGGGKLFF

j_call: TRBJ1-6
d_call: .
clone_size: .
cdr3_length: 12
v_call: TRBV14
cdr3_nt: TGTGCCAGCAGCCAAGGGCAGTCACCCCTCCACTTT
cdr3_aa: CASSQGQSPLHF

j_call: TRBJ2-1
d_call: .
clone_size: .
cdr3_length: 12
v_call: TRBV28
cdr3_nt: TGTGCCAGCAGTTTCGGCGGCGGTGAGCAGTTCTTC
cdr3_aa: CASSFGGGEQFF

j_call: TRBJ1-3
d_call: .
clone_size: .
cdr3_length: 13
v_call: TRBV16
cdr3_nt: TGTGCCAGCAGCCTTGGGACATCTGGGAAGGTGCATTTT
cdr3_aa: CASSLGTSGKVHF